This T cell receptor beta chain derives from a study of T cell repertoires in cytomegalovirus infection. Study in general: Selection of CMV epitopes for the study included recently identified HLA-C-restricted and well-studied HLA-B-restricted ones.

Notes on this clonotype: Its antigen is unknown.

V lost 5 bases and J lost 5, with 5 bases in between. This CDR3 region has 11 residues. Germline V gene data show CDR1 as SEHNR and CDR2 as FQNEAQ (reference sequence). TCRdb analysed the reads with MiXCR anew, one entry per CDR3 protein. The repertoire holds about 900,000 distinct CDR3 sequences, approximately 32% seen once, with roughly 13% in the top ten. The sequence derives from a human donor in good health (CMV status not recorded). Some clones in this sample may be carry-over from other donors' samples. The V and J genes are TRBV7-9 and TRBJ2-3; the D is unclear. Specimen: cultured CD8+ T cells from PBMCs, collected from culture after CMV antigen stimulation. CDR3 DNA: TGTGCCAGCAGCACTAAAGATACGCAGTATTTT. This codes for CASSTKDTQYF.